The T cell receptor (beta chain) described here comes from a study of T cells expressing NK-cell markers. At the level of the study: Most of the eight sequenced donors were classified as HCMV-seropositive, and one was classified as seronegative.

Study results and caveats: Unclear, still, was the HCMV specificity of the expanded NKG2C+ T cell clones. Dominant NKG2C+ clonotypes in 5 or 6 donors made up about 1.0-7.0% of CD8+ T cells.

TCR beta cDNA was made by 5'RACE template switching with UMIs. TCRdb reanalyzed the 5' RACE reads and collapses them to one entry per CDR3 protein, without DNA. Its listing shows roughly 180,000 distinct CDR3 sequences. Germline CDR1 and CDR2: MNHEY and SVGAGI. The CDR3 runs 17 residues. Remarks on this clonotype: The antigen remains unidentified.

The TCR was taken from a woman between 18 and 75 years old in good health. Sequenced: blood T cells: a sorted CD56 or NKG2C T cell subset, CD4+ or CD8+ T cells, or bulk PBMC T cells (not recorded which). The rearrangement uses TRBV6-5 and TRBJ1-2; TCRdb lists TRBD1, though no DNA is available to test this call. CDR3 region: CASSYSVRQGVAYGYTF.